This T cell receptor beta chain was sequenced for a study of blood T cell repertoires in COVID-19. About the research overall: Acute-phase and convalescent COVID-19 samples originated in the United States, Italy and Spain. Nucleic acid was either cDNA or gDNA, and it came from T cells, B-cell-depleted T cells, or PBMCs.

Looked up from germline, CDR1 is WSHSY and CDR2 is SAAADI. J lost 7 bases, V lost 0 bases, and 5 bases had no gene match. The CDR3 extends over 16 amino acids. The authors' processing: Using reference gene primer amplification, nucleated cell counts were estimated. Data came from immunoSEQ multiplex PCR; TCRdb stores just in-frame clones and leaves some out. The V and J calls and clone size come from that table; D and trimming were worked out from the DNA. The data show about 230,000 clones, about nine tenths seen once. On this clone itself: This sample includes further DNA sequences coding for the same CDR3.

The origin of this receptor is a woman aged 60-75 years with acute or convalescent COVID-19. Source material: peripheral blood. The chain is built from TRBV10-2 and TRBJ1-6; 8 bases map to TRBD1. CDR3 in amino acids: CASSESRTGRNSPLHF. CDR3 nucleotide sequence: TGCGCCAGCAGTGAGTCCCGGACAGGGAGGAATTCACCCCTCCACTTT.